This T cell receptor (beta chain) stems from a study of T-cell reconstitution after alpha-beta-depleted transplantation in children. Whole-study findings and limits: Fresh T-cell production supplied most of the T-cell counts and diversity seen one year after transplant. Where some patients showed high TCRbeta diversity at day 60, it came from recipient T cells and thymic progenitors that had survived.

During its preparation, the TCRbeta library received unique molecular identifiers. TCRdb independently ran MiXCR on the PCR reads; one entry per CDR3 protein. Altogether 500,000 to 600,000 distinct CDR3 sequences are present, 25% to 30% being singletons, with the ten largest covering under 45%. There are a few counts of this clonotype. Its specificity is unknown. The material was PBMCs, obtained before TCRalphabeta/CD19-depleted stem cell transplant. The sequence came from a boy under two years old with Wiskott-Aldrich syndrome, due to receive a stem cell transplant.

The CDR3 DNA sequence: TGTGCCAGCAGTGAGGAGACAGGAGGTCACTATGGCTACACCTTC. Protein: CASSEETGGHYGYTF. This rearrangement joins TRBV2 to TRBJ1-2, with D perhaps TRBD1 (6 bases). This CDR3 spans 15 amino acids. Trimming pared 3 bases from V and 3 bases from J, leaving 14 bases between. Germline-derived CDR1 and CDR2 are SNHLY and FYNNEI.